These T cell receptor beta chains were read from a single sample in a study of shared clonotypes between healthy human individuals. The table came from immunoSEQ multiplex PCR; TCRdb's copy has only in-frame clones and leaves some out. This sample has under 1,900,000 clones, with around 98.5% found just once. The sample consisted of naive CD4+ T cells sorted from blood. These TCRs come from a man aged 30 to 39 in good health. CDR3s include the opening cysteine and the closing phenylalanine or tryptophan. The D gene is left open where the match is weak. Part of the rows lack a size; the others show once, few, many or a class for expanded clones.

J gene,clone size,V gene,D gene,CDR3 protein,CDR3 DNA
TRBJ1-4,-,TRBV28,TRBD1,CASSTRTGRPGEKLFF,TGTGCCAGCAGCACACGGACAGGCAGGCCCGGTGAAAAACTGTTTTTT
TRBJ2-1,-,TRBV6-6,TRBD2,CASSRTRTHEQFF,TGTGCCAGCAGCCGGACTAGGACACATGAGCAGTTCTTC
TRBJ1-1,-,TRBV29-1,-,CSVLPRDATEAFF,TGCAGCGTTCTCCCCAGGGACGCCACTGAAGCTTTCTTT
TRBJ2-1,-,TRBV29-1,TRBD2,CSAGLAPGHNEQFF,TGCAGCGCCGGACTAGCGCCCGGGCACAATGAGCAGTTCTTC
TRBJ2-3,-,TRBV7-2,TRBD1,CASRSTGTGYTDTQYF,TGTGCCAGCAGATCCACCGGGACAGGCTACACAGATACGCAGTATTTT
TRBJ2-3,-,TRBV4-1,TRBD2,CASSTGLAGGPDTQYF,TGCGCCAGCAGCACGGGACTAGCGGGAGGGCCAGATACGCAGTATTTT
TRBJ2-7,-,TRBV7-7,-,CASSRPPTTGEGLAISYEQYF,TGTGCTAGCAGCCGCCCCCCGACGACAGGGGAGGGGCTAGCGATCTCCTACGAGCAGTACTTC
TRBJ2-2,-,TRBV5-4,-,CASSPPGRENTGELFF,TGTGCCAGCAGCCCACCCGGACGGGAGAACACCGGGGAGCTGTTTTTT
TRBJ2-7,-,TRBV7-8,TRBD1,CASSKDRGTYEQYF,TGTGCCAGCAGCAAAGACAGGGGGACTTACGAGCAGTACTTC
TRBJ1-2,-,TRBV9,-,CASEDRVYGYTF,TGTGCCAGCGAGGACAGAGTCTATGGCTACACCTTC
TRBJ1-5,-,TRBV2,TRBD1,CASSETGARGQPQHF,TGTGCCAGCAGTGAGACAGGGGCTCGGGGTCAGCCCCAGCATTTT
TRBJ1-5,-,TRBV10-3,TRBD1,CAIRGTGDQPQHF,TGTGCCATCAGAGGGACAGGGGATCAGCCCCAGCATTTT
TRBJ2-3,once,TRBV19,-,CASSQGLPAGTQYF,TGTGCCAGTAGTCAAGGCCTCCCAGCGGGTACGCAGTATTTT
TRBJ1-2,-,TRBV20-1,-,CSAVNYGYTF,TGCAGTGCTGTTAACTATGGCTACACCTTC
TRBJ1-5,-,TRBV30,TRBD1,CAWSVRDSHQHF,TGTGCCTGGAGTGTCCGGGACAGCCACCAGCATTTT
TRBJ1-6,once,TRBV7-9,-,CASSLVGSPLHF,TGTGCCAGCAGCTTAGTCGGATCACCCCTCCACTTT
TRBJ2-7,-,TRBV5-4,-,CASSFGRGAYSPHEQYF,TGTGCCAGCAGCTTCGGCCGGGGGGCATATTCCCCCCACGAGCAGTACTTC
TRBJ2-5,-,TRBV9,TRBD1,CASSETGLPLGETQYF,TGTGCCAGCAGCGAGACAGGGTTGCCCCTTGGGGAGACCCAGTACTTC
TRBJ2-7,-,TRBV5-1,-,CASSLGLRDSRYEQYF,TGCGCCAGCAGCCTGGGGTTGCGGGATTCCCGCTACGAGCAGTACTTC
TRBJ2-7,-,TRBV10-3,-,CAISERILYEQYF,TGTGCCATCAGTGAGCGTATCCTTTACGAGCAGTACTTC
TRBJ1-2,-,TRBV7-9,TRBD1,CASSFGTGDYGYTF,TGTGCCAGCAGCTTTGGGACAGGGGACTATGGCTACACCTTC
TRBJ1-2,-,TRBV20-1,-,CSARSDGYTF,TGCAGTGCTAGGAGCGATGGCTACACCTTC
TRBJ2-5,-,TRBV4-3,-,CASSQVMGAQETQYF,TGCGCCAGCAGCCAAGTTATGGGGGCTCAAGAGACCCAGTACTTC
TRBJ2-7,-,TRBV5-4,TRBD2,CASSLGDLAGGPYEQYF,TGTGCCAGCAGCTTGGGGGACTTAGCGGGAGGGCCTTACGAGCAGTACTTC
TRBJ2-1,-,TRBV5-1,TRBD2,CASSLGLAGGLMYNEQFF,TGCGCCAGCAGCTTAGGACTAGCGGGAGGTCTAATGTACAATGAGCAGTTCTTC
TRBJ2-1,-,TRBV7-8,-,CASSQGNSYNEQFF,TGTGCCAGCAGCCAGGGGAATTCCTACAATGAGCAGTTCTTC
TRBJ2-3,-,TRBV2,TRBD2,CASSGTSGRDSTDTQYF,TGTGCCAGCAGTGGGACTAGCGGGAGGGATAGCACAGATACGCAGTATTTT
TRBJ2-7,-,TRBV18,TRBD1,CASSPTGDEQYF,TGTGCCAGCTCGCCGACAGGGGACGAGCAGTACTTC
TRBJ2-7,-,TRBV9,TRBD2,CASSVELAGVHEQYF,TGTGCCAGCAGCGTAGAACTAGCGGGAGTCCACGAGCAGTACTTC
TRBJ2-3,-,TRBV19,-,CASSKPGAHYSDTQYF,TGTGCCAGTTCAAAACCAGGGGCCCACTACTCAGATACGCAGTATTTT
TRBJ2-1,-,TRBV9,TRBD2,CASSVDGTRGNEQFF,TGTGCCAGCAGCGTAGACGGGACTAGGGGCAATGAGCAGTTCTTC
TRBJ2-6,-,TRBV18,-,CASSPRVSSGANVLTF,TGTGCCAGCTCACCAAGGGTTTCCTCTGGGGCCAACGTCCTGACTTTC
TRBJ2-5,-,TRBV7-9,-,CASSPKMGRRLQETQYF,TGTGCCAGCAGCCCTAAGATGGGGAGACGGTTACAAGAGACCCAGTACTTC
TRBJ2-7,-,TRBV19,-,CASSSSGGTGSYEQYF,TGTGCCAGTAGTAGTAGCGGAGGAACGGGCTCCTACGAGCAGTACTTC
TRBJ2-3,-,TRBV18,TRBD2,CASSPTLAGGTDTQYF,TGTGCCAGCTCACCTACCCTAGCGGGGGGCACAGATACGCAGTATTTT